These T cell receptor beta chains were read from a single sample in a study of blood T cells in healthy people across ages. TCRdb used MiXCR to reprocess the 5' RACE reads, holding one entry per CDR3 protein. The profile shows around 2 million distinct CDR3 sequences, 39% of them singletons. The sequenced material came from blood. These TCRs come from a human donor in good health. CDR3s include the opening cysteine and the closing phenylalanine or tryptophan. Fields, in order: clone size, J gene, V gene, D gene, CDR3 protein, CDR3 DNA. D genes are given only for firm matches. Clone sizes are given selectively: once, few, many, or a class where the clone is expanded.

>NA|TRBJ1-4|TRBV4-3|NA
CASSQQGKKDEKLFF
TGCGCCAGCAGCCAACAGGGAAAGAAGGATGAAAAACTGTTTTTT
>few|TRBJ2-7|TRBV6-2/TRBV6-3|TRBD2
CASGLAVSYEQYF
TGTGCCAGCGGACTAGCGGTGTCCTACGAGCAGTACTTC
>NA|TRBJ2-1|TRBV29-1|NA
CSVGATLGQAYYNEQFF
TGCAGCGTCGGAGCGACCCTGGGCCAAGCTTACTACAATGAGCAGTTCTTC
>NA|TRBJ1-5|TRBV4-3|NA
CASSQVWEGQPQHF
TGCGCCAGCAGCCAAGTTTGGGAGGGGCAGCCCCAGCATTTT
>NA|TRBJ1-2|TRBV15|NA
CATSRDFRIFNYGYTF
TGTGCCACCAGCAGAGATTTTCGTATCTTTAACTATGGCTACACCTTC
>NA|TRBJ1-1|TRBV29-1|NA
CSVGPPENTEAFF
TGCAGCGTTGGACCACCCGAGAACACTGAAGCTTTCTTT
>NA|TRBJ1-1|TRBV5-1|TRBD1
CASSGQGTLTEAFF
TGCGCCAGTTCCGGACAGGGGACACTCACTGAAGCTTTCTTT
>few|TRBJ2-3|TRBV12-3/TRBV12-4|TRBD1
CASSPLRDRGEESQYF
TGTGCCAGCAGTCCCCTCCGGGACAGGGGGGAGGAGTCGCAGTATTTT
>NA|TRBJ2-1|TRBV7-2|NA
CASSSRGNNEQFF
TGTGCCAGCAGCTCCCGCGGAAACAATGAGCAGTTCTTC
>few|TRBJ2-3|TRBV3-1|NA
CASSPSEDTQYF
TGTGCCAGCAGCCCCTCCGAAGATACGCAGTATTTT
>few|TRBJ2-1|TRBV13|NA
CASSSLGRNNEQFF
TGTGCCAGCAGCTCCCTGGGGCGGAACAATGAGCAGTTCTTC
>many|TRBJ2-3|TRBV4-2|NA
CASSQAGGTDTQYF
TGTGCCAGCAGCCAAGCGGGGGGCACAGATACGCAGTATTTT
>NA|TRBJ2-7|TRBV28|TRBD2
CASSFGRLAGVYEQYF
TGTGCCAGCAGCTTCGGGAGACTAGCGGGGGTTTACGAGCAGTACTTC
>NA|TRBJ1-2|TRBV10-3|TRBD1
CAISRGQGSFGYGYTF
TGTGCCATCTCCCGGGGACAGGGGAGTTTTGGGTATGGCTACACCTTC
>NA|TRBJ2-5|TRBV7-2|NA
CASSLAGELETQYF
TGTGCCAGCAGCTTAGCAGGGGAATTGGAGACCCAGTACTTC
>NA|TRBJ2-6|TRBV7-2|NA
CAGSLRSPGFGANVLTF
TGTGCCGGCAGCTTAAGGTCCCCGGGGTTCGGGGCCAACGTCCTGACTTTC
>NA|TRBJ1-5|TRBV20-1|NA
CSASGPWQGGDGNQPQHF
TGCAGTGCTAGCGGCCCTTGGCAGGGAGGTGACGGCAATCAGCCCCAGCATTTT
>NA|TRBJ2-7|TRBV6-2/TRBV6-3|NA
CASRPPARETYEQYF
TGTGCCAGCAGGCCGCCGGCTAGAGAGACCTACGAGCAGTACTTC
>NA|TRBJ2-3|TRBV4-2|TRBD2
CASSQRGAASGGAVQYF
TGTGCCAGCAGCCAAAGAGGTGCCGCCAGCGGGGGGGCCGTGCAGTATTTT
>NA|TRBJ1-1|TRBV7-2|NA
CASTPERVGVEAFF
TGTGCCAGCACCCCGGAGAGGGTCGGCGTCGAAGCTTTCTTT
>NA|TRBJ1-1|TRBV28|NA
CASSFTVFHTEAFF
TGTGCCAGCAGTTTTACAGTGTTTCACACTGAAGCTTTCTTT
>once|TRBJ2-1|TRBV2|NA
CASMGGARFF
TGTGCCAGCATGGGGGGGGCGCGGTTCTTC
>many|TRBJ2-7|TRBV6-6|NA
CASSYSWDEQYF
TGTGCCAGCAGTTACAGCTGGGACGAGCAGTACTTC
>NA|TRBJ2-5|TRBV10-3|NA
CAIGGGPEETQYF
TGTGCCATCGGGGGGGGGCCGGAGGAGACCCAGTACTTC
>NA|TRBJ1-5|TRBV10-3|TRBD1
CAISESVPGQGNQPQHF
TGTGCCATCAGTGAGTCAGTACCGGGACAGGGGAATCAGCCCCAGCATTTT
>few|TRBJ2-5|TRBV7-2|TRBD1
CASRGAVRQGTKETQYF
TGTGCCAGCAGGGGAGCAGTCAGACAGGGGACAAAAGAGACCCAGTACTTC
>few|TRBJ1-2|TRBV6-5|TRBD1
CASSSSEYRWTGAARGYTF
TGTGCCAGCAGTTCAAGCGAATATAGATGGACAGGGGCCGCAAGGGGCTACACCTTC
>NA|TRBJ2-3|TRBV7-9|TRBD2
CASSPVGGTSTGTQYF
TGTGCCAGCAGCCCCGTGGGGGGGACTAGCACAGGTACGCAGTATTTT
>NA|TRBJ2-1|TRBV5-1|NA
CASSRSTENNNEQFF
TGCGCCAGCAGTCGTTCAACGGAGAATAACAATGAGCAGTTCTTC
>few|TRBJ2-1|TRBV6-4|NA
CASSQEGAMDEQFF
TGTGCCAGCAGTCAGGAGGGGGCTATGGATGAGCAGTTCTTC
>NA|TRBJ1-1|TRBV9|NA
CASSVGRMNTEAFF
TGTGCCAGCAGCGTAGGGCGAATGAACACTGAAGCTTTCTTT
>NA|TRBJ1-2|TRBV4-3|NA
CACKWAAGPYGYTF
TGCGCCTGCAAGTGGGCGGCAGGGCCCTATGGCTACACCTTC
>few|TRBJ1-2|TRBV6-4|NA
CASSDSTGYGYTF
TGTGCCAGCAGTGACTCGACCGGCTATGGCTACACCTTC
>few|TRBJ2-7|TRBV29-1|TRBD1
CSVWDRLPYEQYF
TGCAGCGTATGGGACAGGTTGCCCTACGAGCAGTACTTC
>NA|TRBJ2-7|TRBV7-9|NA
CASSLGDWVYEQYF
TGTGCCAGCAGCTTAGGGGACTGGGTTTACGAGCAGTACTTC
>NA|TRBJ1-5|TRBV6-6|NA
CASSYSGRGSNQPQHF
TGTGCCAGCAGTTACTCGGGCCGGGGTAGCAATCAGCCCCAGCATTTT
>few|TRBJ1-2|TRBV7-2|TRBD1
CASSLVPGQGNYDTF
TGTGCCAGCAGCTTAGTCCCGGGACAGGGAAACTATGACACCTTC
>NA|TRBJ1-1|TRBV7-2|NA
CASTLGWRGTEAFF
TGTGCCAGCACCCTAGGGTGGAGGGGCACTGAAGCTTTCTTT
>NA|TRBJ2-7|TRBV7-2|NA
CASSLTGTVAYEQYF
TGTGCCAGCAGCCTTACTGGGACGGTTGCCTACGAGCAGTACTTC
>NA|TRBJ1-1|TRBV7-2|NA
CASSVTGPGTEAFF
TGTGCCAGCAGCGTCACAGGTCCCGGCACTGAAGCTTTCTTT
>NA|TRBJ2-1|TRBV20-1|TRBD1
CSARDTGQGRPQFF
TGCAGTGCTAGAGACACCGGACAGGGCCGCCCGCAGTTCTTC
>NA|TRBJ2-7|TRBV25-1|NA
CASSQTDLSYEQYF
TGTGCCAGCAGTCAAACAGATCTCTCCTACGAGCAGTACTTC
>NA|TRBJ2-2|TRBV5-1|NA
CASSWTGTANTGELFF
TGCGCCAGCAGCTGGACCGGGACGGCGAACACCGGGGAGCTGTTTTTT
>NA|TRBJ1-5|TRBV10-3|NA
CATKDRGYNQPQHF
TGTGCCACCAAGGACCGCGGATACAATCAGCCCCAGCATTTT